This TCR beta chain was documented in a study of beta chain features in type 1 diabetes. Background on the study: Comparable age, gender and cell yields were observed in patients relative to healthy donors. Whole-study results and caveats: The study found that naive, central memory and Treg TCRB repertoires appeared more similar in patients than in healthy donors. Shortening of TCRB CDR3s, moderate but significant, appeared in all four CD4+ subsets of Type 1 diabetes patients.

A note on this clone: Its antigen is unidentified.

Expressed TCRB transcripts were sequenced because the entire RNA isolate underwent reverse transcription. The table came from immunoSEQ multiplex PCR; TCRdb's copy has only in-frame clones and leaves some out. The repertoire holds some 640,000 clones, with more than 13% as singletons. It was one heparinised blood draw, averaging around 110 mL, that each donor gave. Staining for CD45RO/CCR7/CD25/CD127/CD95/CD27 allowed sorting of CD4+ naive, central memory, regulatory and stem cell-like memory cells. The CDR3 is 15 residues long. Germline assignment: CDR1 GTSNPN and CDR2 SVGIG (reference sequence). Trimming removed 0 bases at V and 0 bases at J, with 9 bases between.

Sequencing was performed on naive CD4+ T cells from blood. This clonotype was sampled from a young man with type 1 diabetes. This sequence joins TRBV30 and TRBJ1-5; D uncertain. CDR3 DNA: TGTGCCTGGAGTGTGGCTCGGTATAGCAATCAGCCCCAGCATTTT. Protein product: CAWSVARYSNQPQHF. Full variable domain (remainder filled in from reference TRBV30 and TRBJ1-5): SQTIHQWPATLVQPVGSPLSLECTVEGTSNPNLYWYRQAAGRGLQLLFYSVGIGQISSEVPQNLSASRPQDRQFILSSKKLLLSDSGFYLCAWSVARYSNQPQHFGDGTRLSIL.